This T cell receptor (beta chain) came from a study of response to subunit inactivated influenza vaccine. Findings and caveats of the study: Authors proposed each seasonal influenza vaccination draws in few new T cells.

Only one count was recorded for this clonotype. Its antigen remains unidentified. A single record per CDR3 protein comes from TCRdb applying MiXCR to the RT-PCR reads. Here the sample spans around 470,000 distinct CDR3 sequences, around 7.9% being singletons. V was pared by 5 bases and J by 2 bases, with 10 bases between. In germline, CDR1 is LNHNV, CDR2 YYDKDF (reference sequence). The CDR3 covers 13 residues. The rearrangement links TRBV15 to TRBJ2-7, with no clear D. Sequenced here: PBMCs from blood, sampled 23 months after vaccination. The clonotype comes from a man aged 45 to 70 who received an inactivated influenza vaccine. CDR3 sequence reads: CATSGAPTYEQYF. DNA of the CDR3: TGTGCCACCAGCGGAGCCCCGACCTACGAGCAGTACTTC.